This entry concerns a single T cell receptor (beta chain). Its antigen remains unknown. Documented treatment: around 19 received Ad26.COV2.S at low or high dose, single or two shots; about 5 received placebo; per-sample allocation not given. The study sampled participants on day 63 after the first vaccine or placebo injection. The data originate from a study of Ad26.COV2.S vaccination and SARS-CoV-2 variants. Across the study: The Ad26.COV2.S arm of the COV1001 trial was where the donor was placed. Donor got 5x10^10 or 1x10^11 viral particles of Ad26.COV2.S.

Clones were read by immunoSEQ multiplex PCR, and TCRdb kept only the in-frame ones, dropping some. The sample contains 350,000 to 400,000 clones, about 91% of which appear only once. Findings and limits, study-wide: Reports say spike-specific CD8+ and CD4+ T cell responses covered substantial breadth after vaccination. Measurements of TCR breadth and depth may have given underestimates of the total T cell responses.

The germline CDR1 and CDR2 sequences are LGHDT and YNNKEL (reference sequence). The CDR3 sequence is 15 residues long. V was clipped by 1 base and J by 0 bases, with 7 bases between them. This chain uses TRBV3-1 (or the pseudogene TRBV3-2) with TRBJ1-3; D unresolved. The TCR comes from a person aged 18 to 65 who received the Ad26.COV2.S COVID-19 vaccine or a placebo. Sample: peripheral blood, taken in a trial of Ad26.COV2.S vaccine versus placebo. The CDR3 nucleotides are TGTGCCAGCAGCCAAGTGGGGTTCTCTGGAAACACCATATATTTT. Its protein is CASSQVGFSGNTIYF.